Each of the 18 T cell receptor beta chains below was sequenced from the same sample in a study of T cells after posttransplantation cyclophosphamide. Cyclophosphamide on days +3 and +4 followed busulfan-fludarabine conditioning and a marrow graft. TCRdb's copy holds only in-frame clones and misses some; the assay was immunoSEQ multiplex PCR. In the table there are 11,000 or so clones, under 95% of which are singletons. The sequencing used PBMCs, collected after allogeneic stem cell transplant with posttransplant cyclophosphamide. Receptors were obtained from a female patient in her 30s who received an allogeneic stem cell transplant from an unrelated donor, was CMV-positive, and had no GVHD. Some T cells may possibly be graft donor cells.

This chain connects TRBV4-1 to TRBJ2-1; D remains unclear. This CDR3 region has 11 residues. The V and J ends lost 6 bases and 11 bases respectively, with 11 bases between them. The germline CDR1 and CDR2 sequences are MGHRA and YSYEKL. The CDR3 protein is CASSLGAKQFF. CDR3 bases: TGCGCCAGCAGTTTGGGCGCGAAGCAGTTCTTC.

The gene calls are TRBV6-5 and TRBJ1-2; perhaps TRBD1 as D (6 bases). V was cut by 6 bases and J by 6 bases, with 14 bases left in between. This CDR3 is built from 13 residues. Germline lookup yields CDR1 MNHEY and CDR2 SVGAGI. CDR3: CASRTDRIDGYTF. The DNA of the CDR3 is TGTGCCAGCAGAACGGACAGAATAGATGGCTACACCTTC.

The chain uses TRBV6-5 and TRBJ1-2; 8 nucleotides line up with TRBD1. CDR3 length: 15 residues. V lost 0 bases to trimming and J lost 8 bases; unmatched junction nucleotides: 8. The germline CDR1 and CDR2 sequences are MNHEY and SVGAGI. The CDR3 loop is CASSYSGTGLVGYTF. CDR3 coding DNA: TGTGCCAGCAGTTACTCTGGGACAGGCCTCGTCGGCTACACCTTC.

The V and J genes are TRBV4-1 and TRBJ1-1; TRBD1 might be the D (6 bases). Germline V gene data show CDR1 as MGHRA and CDR2 as YSYEKL. The CDR3 has 19 residues. Deletions cut 0 bases from V and 5 bases from J, with 25 bases between. The CDR3 is CASSQDRLGGVPAGTEAFF. In DNA form, the CDR3 reads TGCGCCAGCAGCCAAGATCGGTTAGGGGGAGTACCAGCAGGGACTGAAGCTTTCTTT.

V gene TRBV20-1 combines with J gene TRBJ2-5; D gene uncertain. Trimming took off 6 bases at V and 14 bases at J, with 10 bases between the two ends. The CDR3 runs 8 residues. CDR1 DFQATT and CDR2 SNEGSKA come from the germline V gene (reference sequence). CDR3 DNA sequence: TGCAGTGCCTCACACCAATACTTC. It is translated as CSASHQYF.

V and J are TRBV7-8 and TRBJ2-7; 7 bases match TRBD1. V dropped 5 bases and J dropped 3; count of bases not matched to a gene: 4. The CDR3 is 13 amino acids. Germline assignment: CDR1 SGHVS and CDR2 FQNEAQ. The CDR3 nucleotides are TGTGCCAGCAGCCCCCGACAGGGCTACGAGCAGTACTTC. Translated: CASSPRQGYEQYF.

CDR3 amino acids: CASLDRGGTEAFF. The CDR3 DNA is TGTGCTAGCCTAGACAGGGGCGGCACTGAAGCTTTCTTT. The chain links TRBV12-5 to TRBJ1-1, with 8 bases that match TRBD1. The CDR3 has 13 amino acids. V dropped 9 bases and J dropped 4; count of bases not matched to a gene: 7. Germline V gives CDR1 LGHNT, CDR2 FRNRAP.

The V and J genes are TRBV5-1 and TRBJ2-1, with 7 positions matching TRBD1. V dropped 3 bases and J dropped 4; count of bases not matched to a gene: 10. Germline CDR1 SGHRS, CDR2 YFSETQ. The CDR3 contains 16 residues. The CDR3 sequence is CASSSHRGEDYNEQFF. The CDR3 bases are TGCGCCAGCAGCTCGCACAGGGGCGAGGATTACAATGAGCAGTTCTTC.

The rearrangement links TRBV19 to TRBJ2-5, with D possibly matching TRBD2 (6 bases). This CDR3 has 14 residues. The germline CDR1 and CDR2 sequences are LNHDA and SQIVND (reference sequence). Trimming removed 7 bases from V and 5 bases from J, with 17 bases in between. For the CDR3, the DNA is TGTGCCAGTACCTCGGCAGGAGGGGTGGAGACCCAGTACTTC. Protein product: CASTSAGGVETQYF. Using reference TRBV19 and TRBJ2-5 for the parts outside the CDR3, the full variable domain is DGGITQSPKYLFRKEGQNVTLSCEQNLNHDAMYWYRQDPGQGLRLIYYSQIVNDFQKGDIAEGYSVSREKKESFPLTVTSAQKNPTAFYLCASTSAGGVETQYFGPGTRLLVL.

This clone was seen just once. The rearrangement joins TRBV4-1 to TRBJ2-5; the match to TRBD2 covers 9 bases. Losses at the gene ends were 4 bases for V and 4 bases for J; bases not matched to a gene: 4. The CDR3 covers 14 residues. Germline CDR1 is MGHRA and CDR2 is YSYEKL. The CDR3 DNA is TGCGCCAGCAGCCTAGCGGGAGCGGGAGAGACCCAGTACTTC. Protein sequence: CASSLAGAGETQYF.

This rearrangement joins TRBV4-1 to TRBJ2-5; a weak D match, TRBD1 (7 bases). Trimming left V 4 bases short and J 2 bases short, with 17 bases between. CDR3 size: 16 residues. Germline loops: CDR1 MGHRA, CDR2 YSYEKL. The CDR3 sequence: CASSPRGATGQETQYF. CDR3 DNA: TGCGCCAGCAGCCCCAGGGGGGCAACAGGGCAAGAGACCCAGTACTTC.

CDR3 nucleotide sequence: TGTGCCAGCTCGCCCGAGTTTAACGTCTGGGACAAGGGCAATGAGCAGTTCTTC. This gives the protein CASSPEFNVWDKGNEQFF. This chain links TRBV18 with TRBJ2-1, with a possible D match to TRBD1 (6 bases). V dropped 6 bases and J dropped 6 bases, with 27 bases sitting between them. This CDR3 has 18 residues. From germline, CDR1 is KGHSH and CDR2 LQKENI.

This clone is large. The genes are TRBV19 and TRBJ2-1, with 8 bases identical to TRBD1. In germline, CDR1 is LNHDA, CDR2 SQIVND (reference sequence). There are 15 residues in the CDR3. With 7 bases clipped from V and 0 bases from J, the junction kept 5 bases outside the gene matches. The CDR3 sequence: CASTPGQGSYNEQFF. CDR3 bases: TGTGCCAGTACTCCAGGACAGGGCTCCTACAATGAGCAGTTCTTC.

This clone was seen only a few times. The chain is built from TRBV6-5 and TRBJ1-1; D is unclear. V was trimmed by 2 bases and J by 0 bases, leaving 10 bases between them. The CDR3 has 15 residues. CDR1 and CDR2 (germline): MNHEY, SVGAGI. The CDR3 DNA sequence: TGTGCCAGCAGTTACGGAGGACCCATGAACACTGAAGCTTTCTTT. Translated, it gives CASSYGGPMNTEAFF.

The CDR3 loop reads CAWSVDRSGTAFSYEQYF. CDR3 bases: TGTGCCTGGAGTGTAGATAGATCAGGGACAGCTTTCTCCTACGAGCAGTACTTC. The rearrangement uses TRBV30 and TRBJ2-7, with 7 bases matching TRBD1. V lost 0 bases, J lost 0 bases, and 14 bases stayed unmatched. Per germline, CDR1 GTSNPN and CDR2 SVGIG (reference sequence). CDR3 length: 18 residues.

The genes are TRBV10-1 and TRBJ2-1; a weak D match, TRBD2 (5 bases). Trimming shortened V by 0 bases and J by 2 bases, and 17 bases separated the two germline ends. Germline lookup yields CDR1 WNHNN and CDR2 SYGVQD (reference sequence). CDR3 size: 18 residues. Here the CDR3 DNA reads TGCGCCAGCAGTGAGTCGATGTCGGCAAGAGGGCCCTACAATGAGCAGTTCTTC. It is translated as CASSESMSARGPYNEQFF.

With regard to this clone: A junction end diverges from the germline sequence, so it may reflect a read error. CDR3 in amino acids: CASSQASSYQPQHF. As DNA, the CDR3 is TGCGCCAGCAGCCAAGCTAGTAGCTATCAGCCCCAGCATTTT. V gene TRBV4-1 combines with J gene TRBJ1-5; D call uncertain. This CDR3 region has 14 residues. Germline V gene data show CDR1 as MGHRA and CDR2 as YSYEKL.

The genes are TRBV5-1 and TRBJ2-2, with 9 bases that match TRBD2. The CDR3 runs 18 residues. The J segment lost 1 base and the V segment lost 4 bases, leaving 11 bases of the junction unmatched. Germline lookup yields CDR1 SGHRS and CDR2 YFSETQ. The CDR3 nucleotides are TGCGCCAGCAGCGTTAGCGGGAGCCCAAGGAGGAACACCGGGGAGCTGTTTTTT. Translation: CASSVSGSPRRNTGELFF.